The sequence of this T cell receptor beta chain was determined in a study of CXCR3-negative and CXCR3-positive naive CD8 T cells. Study-level findings and limits: Naive cells positive for CXCR3 carried more hydrophobic TRB CDR3s than CXCR3-negative ones.

The CDR3 totals 14 residues. CDR1 and CDR2 from the germline V gene are DFQATT and SNEGSKA (reference sequence). UMI-labeled 5' RACE TRB cDNA libraries were prepared from the cells. From the 5' RACE reads, TCRdb lists one entry per CDR3 protein and no DNA. Recorded for this sample: under 150,000 distinct CDR3 sequences. On this clonotype: The antigen is not known.

Sequences were obtained from naive CXCR3+ CD8+ T cells from blood. Subset specified: CD45RO-CCR7+CD27+CD95- naive CD8+ T cells expressing CXCR3 (TNR3+). The chain uses TRBV20-1 and TRBJ2-7; TCRdb selects TRBD2, and the lack of DNA leaves this call unchecked. This sequence originates from a human donor in good health. Some clones in this sample may be carry-over from other donors' samples. The CDR3 is CSASSGGIAYEQYF.